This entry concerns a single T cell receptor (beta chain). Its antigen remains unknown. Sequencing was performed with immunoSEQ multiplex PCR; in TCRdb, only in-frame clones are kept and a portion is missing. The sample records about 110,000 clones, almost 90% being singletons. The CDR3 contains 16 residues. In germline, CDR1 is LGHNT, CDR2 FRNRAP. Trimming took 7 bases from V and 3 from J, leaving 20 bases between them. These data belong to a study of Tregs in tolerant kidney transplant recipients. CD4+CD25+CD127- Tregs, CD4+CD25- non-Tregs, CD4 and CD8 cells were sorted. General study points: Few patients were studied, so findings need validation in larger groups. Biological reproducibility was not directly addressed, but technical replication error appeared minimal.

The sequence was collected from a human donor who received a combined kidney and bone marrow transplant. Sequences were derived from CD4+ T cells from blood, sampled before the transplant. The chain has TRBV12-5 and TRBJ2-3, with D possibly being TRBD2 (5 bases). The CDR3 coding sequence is TGTGCTAGTGCAATCAAGGGCGGACTGGAGACAGATACGCAGTATTTT. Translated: CASAIKGGLETDTQYF.